The clone carrying this T cell receptor beta chain has only a few counts. The CDR3 is 14 amino acids. V lost 8 bases and J 3 bases, leaving 14 bases between the germline ends. Preparation of the TCRbeta library was carried out with unique molecular identifiers. TCRdb passed the PCR reads through MiXCR, listing each CDR3 protein once. The sample includes about 610,000 distinct CDR3 sequences, more than 9% of them seen just once. The data stem from a study of T-cell reconstitution after alpha-beta-depleted transplantation in children. The TCR originated in a human donor who donated a stem cell graft to a child with acute myeloid leukemia. This chain joins TRBV12-3 or TRBV12-4 and TRBJ2-1; D is undetermined. The input for sequencing was PBMCs from the stem cell graft donor, taken from the stem cell graft. CDR3 coding DNA: TGTGCCAGCTCCGAGAGGTCCAGCTACAATGAGCAGTTCTTC. Amino acids: CASSERSSYNEQFF.